A single sample is the source of the 10 T cell receptor beta chains below, sequenced in a study of CD8 T cells in ankylosing spondylitis. Using its own MiXCR run on the 5' RACE reads, TCRdb lists one record per CDR3 protein. The profile shows 250,000 to 300,000 distinct CDR3 sequences, 20% of them singletons. Material: blood, either unsorted or a sorted T cell fraction (not recorded which). Source of these receptors: a male donor with ankylosing spondylitis or in good health (not recorded which).

This sequence joins TRBV28 and TRBJ2-3; 8 nucleotides align to TRBD2. The germline V gene encodes CDR1 MDHEN and CDR2 SYDVKM. This CDR3 is built from 13 residues. V lost 8 bases, J lost 2 bases, and 3 bases stayed unmatched. CDR3 in DNA: TGTGCCAGCCGGGGGGGCTACACAGATACGCAGTATTTT. Protein: CASRGGYTDTQYF.

The chain links TRBV20-1 to TRBJ2-3, with a tentative D call TRBD2 (5 bases). The V end lost 5 bases, the J end lost 4 bases, and 7 bases lay between the germline ends. The germline V gene encodes CDR1 DFQATT and CDR2 SNEGSKA (reference sequence). CDR3 size: 11 residues. The CDR3 spells CSALLADTQYF. CDR3 sequence (DNA): TGCAGTGCTTTACTAGCAGATACGCAGTATTTT.

The V and J genes are TRBV20-1 and TRBJ1-5, with 8 bases that match TRBD1. V trimming: 3 bases; J trimming: 4 bases; junction bases outside the gene matches: 8. The germline CDR1 and CDR2 sequences are DFQATT and SNEGSKA (reference sequence). The CDR3 sequence is 15 residues long. The CDR3 DNA reads TGCAGTGCTAGCGACAGGGGTTTTGTGAATCAGCCCCAGCATTTT. It yields the protein CSASDRGFVNQPQHF.

The sample holds many counts of this clonotype. The chain couples TRBV29-1 to TRBJ2-1; a weak D match, TRBD1 (6 bases). This CDR3 region has 16 residues. V was shortened by 0 bases and J by 8 bases, with 20 bases between the two germline ends. In germline, CDR1 is SQVTM, CDR2 ANQGSEA. CDR3 bases: TGCAGCGTTGAAGAAGTGCCCCCAGGGGCGGTGGATGAGCAGTTCTTC. Protein: CSVEEVPPGAVDEQFF.

Only a few counts were recorded for this clonotype. The CDR3: CASSPRPGTDTQYF. The CDR3 bases are TGTGCCAGCAGCCCAAGACCCGGCACAGATACGCAGTATTTT. The chain is built from TRBV7-3 and TRBJ2-3; unclear D gene. The CDR3 extends over 14 amino acids. V lost 5 bases, J lost 1 base, and 10 bases lay in between. Per germline, CDR1 SGHTA and CDR2 FQGTGA.

In its sample, this clonotype was seen a few times. The chain uses TRBV6-2 or TRBV6-3 and TRBJ2-7, with TRBD2 matching 8 bases. This CDR3 region has 14 residues. V lost 4 bases to trimming and J lost 2 bases; unmatched junction nucleotides: 4. Germline-derived CDR1 and CDR2 are MNHEY and SVGEGT. CDR3 DNA: TGTGCCAGCAGTTCCAGCGGGGGTACCTACGAGCAGTACGTC. Translation: CASSSSGGTYEQYV.

The chain carries TRBV20-1 and TRBJ2-1; 7 nucleotides align to TRBD2. The length of the CDR3 is 16 residues. Germline assignment: CDR1 DFQATT and CDR2 SNEGSKA (reference sequence). Trimming took 0 bases from V and 0 from J; bases not matched to a gene: 5. Here the CDR3 DNA reads TGCAGTGCTAGAGACCCAGCGGGGATCTCCTACAATGAGCAGTTCTTC. This gives the protein CSARDPAGISYNEQFF.

The chain couples TRBV4-1 to TRBJ1-5; D may be TRBD1 (5 bases). CDR3 length: 15 amino acids. Germline CDR1 and CDR2: MGHRA and YSYEKL. V gave up 0 bases and J gave up 10 bases, with 16 bases separating them. CDR3 protein: CASSQDITPGEPQHF. DNA for the CDR3: TGCGCCAGCAGCCAAGATATAACGCCGGGGGAACCCCAGCATTTT.

This clonotype was seen at least ten times. The V and J genes are TRBV5-1 and TRBJ2-1, with D possibly TRBD2 on 5 matching bases. V dropped 5 bases and J dropped 1 base, with 13 bases sitting between them. Germline CDR1 SGHRS, CDR2 YFSETQ. The CDR3 sequence is 15 residues long. The CDR3 here is CASSPAGLSYNEQFF. The DNA of the CDR3 is TGCGCCAGCAGTCCTGCGGGCCTTTCCTACAATGAGCAGTTCTTC.

The chain couples TRBV7-6 to TRBJ2-1; 11 positions match TRBD2. This CDR3 region has 17 residues. V was pared by 5 bases and J by 2 bases, with 8 bases of the junction left unmatched. Looked up from germline, CDR1 is SGHVS and CDR2 is FNYEAQ. CDR3 nucleotide sequence: TGTGCCAGCAGCGGCGGGACTAGCGGAAACCCCTACAATGAGCAGTTCTTC. It is translated as CASSGGTSGNPYNEQFF.